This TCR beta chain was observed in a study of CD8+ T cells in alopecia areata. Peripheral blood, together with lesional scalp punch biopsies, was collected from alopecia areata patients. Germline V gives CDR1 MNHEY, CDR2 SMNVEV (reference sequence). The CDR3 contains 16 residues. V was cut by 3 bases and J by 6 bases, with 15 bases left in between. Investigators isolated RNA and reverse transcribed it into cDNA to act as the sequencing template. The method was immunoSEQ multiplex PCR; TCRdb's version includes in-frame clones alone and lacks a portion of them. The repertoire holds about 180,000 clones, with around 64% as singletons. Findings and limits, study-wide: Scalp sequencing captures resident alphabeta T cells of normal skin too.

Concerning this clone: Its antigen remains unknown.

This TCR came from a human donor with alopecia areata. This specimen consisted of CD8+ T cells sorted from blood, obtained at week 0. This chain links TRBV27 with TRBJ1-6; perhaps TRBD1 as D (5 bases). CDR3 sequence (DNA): TGTGCCAGCAGTTTTTCACAGGCCAATCCTAATTCACCCCTCCACTTT. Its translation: CASSFSQANPNSPLHF.